This is a list of T cell receptor beta chains from one sample in a study of shared T cell receptors in the human thymus. Measured with immunoSEQ multiplex PCR; TCRdb has only the in-frame clones, and not every one. The sample shows 450,000 to 650,000 clones, 78% of them seen only once. These data are also associated with another study on human thymus T cells.

The sample was thymocytes. The receptors come from a boy under two years old with a congenital heart defect. Both conserved end residues are part of each CDR3. The D gene is left open where the match is weak. Only part of the rows carry a size: once, few, many, or a class if the clone is expanded.

J gene	clone size	D gene	V gene	CDR3 DNA	CDR3 protein
TRBJ2-1	.	TRBD1	TRBV27	TGTGCCAGCAGTCCCAGGGGTGAGGGGGCCTCCTACAATGAGCAGTTCTTC	CASSPRGEGASYNEQFF
TRBJ1-1	.	TRBD1	TRBV2	TGTGCCAGCTTCACCAGGGGGGTAGCTTTCTTT	CASFTRGVAFF
TRBJ2-2	.	TRBD1	TRBV4-2	TGTGCCAGCAGCCAACTAAGACAGGGCCCAATGGCCGGGGAGCTGTTTTTT	CASSQLRQGPMAGELFF
TRBJ2-7	.	.	TRBV28	TGTGCCAGCAGTTACCTACCGCGGGGACAGCTTGGCGAGCAGTACTTC	CASSYLPRGQLGEQYF
TRBJ1-1	once	.	TRBV4-3	TGCGCCAGCAGCCAAGTCGGGGTCGTTCGGGGAGGCGACACTGAAGCTTTCTTT	CASSQVGVVRGGDTEAFF
TRBJ2-2	.	TRBD1	TRBV7-9	TGTGCCAGCCTGGAACCCCAGGCAGGGGGCTTCGGGGAGCTGTTTTTT	CASLEPQAGGFGELFF
TRBJ2-1	few	TRBD2	TRBV13	TGTGCCAGCAGCTTTTTCTGGCGGGAGGGCCGTTGGAATGAGCAGTTCTTC	CASSFFWREGRWNEQFF
TRBJ2-7	.	TRBD2	TRBV29-1	TGCAGCGTCCGCACGTGGGCGGGAGAGCCCCACGAGCAGTACTTC	CSVRTWAGEPHEQYF
TRBJ1-2	.	.	TRBV28	TGTGCCAGCAGTCCTCAGACAAGTAACTATGGCTACACCTTC	CASSPQTSNYGYTF
TRBJ2-5	few	.	TRBV9	TGTGCCAGCAGCACAACTCAGGGTGGGGAGACCCAGTACTTC	CASSTTQGGETQYF
TRBJ1-1	.	.	TRBV4-2	TGTGCCAGCAGCCAAGTTCTGGGGGCGTCCCCTGAAGCTTTCTTT	CASSQVLGASPEAFF
TRBJ2-7	.	.	TRBV4-3	TGCGCCAGCAGCCAAGCTTCCAGCCCCGGGACAACACCCTACGAGCAGTACTTC	CASSQASSPGTTPYEQYF
TRBJ2-3	.	TRBD2	TRBV5-6	TGTGCCAGCAGCCGCGGCCTAGCGGGAAACCTCACAGATACGCAGTATTTT	CASSRGLAGNLTDTQYF
TRBJ2-1	.	.	TRBV5-6	TGTGCCAGCAGCTTAGTAGCGGAGAGCTCCTACAATGAGCAGTTCTTC	CASSLVAESSYNEQFF
TRBJ2-7	once	.	TRBV4-3	TGCGCCAGCAGCCAAGATTTAGGGACTCGGCCGACGGGGGAGTACTTC	CASSQDLGTRPTGEYF
TRBJ2-5	.	.	TRBV6-5	TGTGCCAGCAGTACCGGGTCCCAAGAGACCCAGTACTTC	CASSTGSQETQYF
TRBJ1-1	.	TRBD1	TRBV5-5	TGTGCCAGCAGCTCGCCGACAGGGACCATGAACACTGAAGCTTTCTTT	CASSSPTGTMNTEAFF
TRBJ2-2	.	.	TRBV11-2	TGTGCCAGCAGTGACAGTGGCGGGATTGGGACGGACACCGGGGAGCTGTTTTTT	CASSDSGGIGTDTGELFF
TRBJ2-1	.	TRBD2	TRBV10-3	TGTGCCATCAGTCCTGGGCTAGCGGGAGCCCACAATGAGCAGTTCTTC	CAISPGLAGAHNEQFF
TRBJ1-1	.	.	TRBV19	TGTGCCAGTAGTATCAAGGAGGGGAGGTGGAACACTGAAGCTTTCTTT	CASSIKEGRWNTEAFF
TRBJ2-7	.	TRBD2	TRBV27	TGTGCCAGCGGTGCGGGGGTAGGCTCCTACGAGCAGTACTTC	CASGAGVGSYEQYF
TRBJ2-1	.	TRBD2	TRBV13	TGTGCCAGCAGCTGGGGACTAGGATCCTACAATGAGCAGTTCTTC	CASSWGLGSYNEQFF
TRBJ1-2	.	.	TRBV6-5	TGTGCCAGCAGTTTGATAGCGACCTATGGCTACACCTTC	CASSLIATYGYTF
TRBJ2-7	few	TRBD2	TRBV28	TGTGCCAGCAGTCGGGGGGGTGAGACCTACGAGCAGTACTTC	CASSRGGETYEQYF
TRBJ2-1	few	TRBD1	TRBV7-9	TGTGCCAGCAGCTCCCGGACAGGAAAGGGCTTCTACAATGAGCAGTTCTTC	CASSSRTGKGFYNEQFF
TRBJ2-7	.	TRBD2	TRBV7-8	TGTGCCAGCAGCTTAGGGGAAACTAGCGGGAGGGCCGTATACGAGCAGTACTTC	CASSLGETSGRAVYEQYF
TRBJ2-2	.	.	TRBV5-1	TGCGCCAGTTCGCAAGACAGACTGGGCCTCAGCGGGGAGCTGTTTTTT	CASSQDRLGLSGELFF
TRBJ2-7	once	.	TRBV5-4	TGTGCCAGCAGCTTGGCACGCCGGACTCCCTACGAGCAGTACTTC	CASSLARRTPYEQYF
TRBJ2-1	.	.	TRBV11-3	TGTGCCAGCAGCTTCGGGGGTGAGCAGTTCTTC	CASSFGGEQFF
TRBJ2-7	.	.	TRBV6-1	TGTGCCAGCAGTGGACTGGTAGGGGCTTGGAACGAGCAGTACTTC	CASSGLVGAWNEQYF
TRBJ1-2	.	.	TRBV7-9	TGTGCCAGCAGCTTAAACTACAGGTCCGGGGGCTACACCTTC	CASSLNYRSGGYTF
TRBJ2-7	.	TRBD2	TRBV7-9	TGTGCCAGCAGCTTTGCTAGCGGGAGCGTGTACGAGCAGTACTTC	CASSFASGSVYEQYF
TRBJ1-1	.	.	TRBV6-1	TGTGCCAGCAGCCATTTGACAGTTAACACTGAAGCTTTCTTT	CASSHLTVNTEAFF
TRBJ2-7	.	.	TRBV5-8	TGTGCCAGCAGCCCGGTAGTGAGGACCTACGAGCAGTACTTC	CASSPVVRTYEQYF
TRBJ2-3	once	TRBD2	TRBV10-3	TGTGCCATCAGTGCCCCCGGGACTAGCGGGAGTCGCTCTAGCACAGATACGCAGTATTTT	CAISAPGTSGSRSSTDTQYF
TRBJ2-1	.	.	TRBV15	TGTGCCACCAGCAGAGGAAACGGGGGCTCCTACAATGAGCAGTTCTTC	CATSRGNGGSYNEQFF
TRBJ2-7	.	.	TRBV27	TGTGCCGTCGGAGGGACGGGGAAGGCGTCCTCCGAGCAGTACTTC	CAVGGTGKASSEQYF
TRBJ1-2	.	.	TRBV6-1	TGTGCCAGCAGTGAAGCTTTGGGGCAGGGGAACTATGGCTACACCTTC	CASSEALGQGNYGYTF
TRBJ2-2	.	TRBD2	TRBV9	TGTGCCAGCAGCGCGGGACTAGCCTCCCGGGAGCTGTTTTTT	CASSAGLASRELFF
TRBJ2-7	.	TRBD2	TRBV27	TGTGCCAGCAGCCTTCTAGCGGGAGGGCCCTACGAGCAGTACTTC	CASSLLAGGPYEQYF
TRBJ2-1	.	TRBD2	TRBV4-1	TGCGCCAGCAGCCATGGGACTAGCGGGAGGTCCAATGAGCAGTTCTTC	CASSHGTSGRSNEQFF
TRBJ2-1	few	TRBD2	TRBV7-9	TGTGCCAGCAAGAGGGGGACTAGCGGGAGGGCGGGGTACAATGAGCAGTTCTTC	CASKRGTSGRAGYNEQFF
TRBJ1-1	.	.	TRBV6-1	TGTGCCAGCAGCCACAGGGAACCAAACACTGAAGCTTTCTTT	CASSHREPNTEAFF
TRBJ2-7	.	.	TRBV27	TGTGCCAGCAGTTTAGGGGGACACCCCTCCTACGAGCAGTACTTC	CASSLGGHPSYEQYF
TRBJ2-7	.	TRBD2	TRBV7-2	TGTGCCAGCAGCTTAGAATGGGGGGGGGAGCACTATTACGAGCAGTACTTC	CASSLEWGGEHYYEQYF
TRBJ2-5	.	.	TRBV27	TGTGCCAGCAGTTCAGATCGGGGAGAGACCCAGTACTTC	CASSSDRGETQYF
TRBJ2-1	.	TRBD2	TRBV10-1	TGCGCCAGCAGCTCAGCGGGAGGGTGCACCTACAATGAGCAGTTCTTC	CASSSAGGCTYNEQFF
TRBJ2-4	.	TRBD2	TRBV19	TGTGCCAGTAAGGGGAGGGGCAGGCGACCAAACATTCAGTACTTC	CASKGRGRRPNIQYF
TRBJ1-1	.	TRBD1	TRBV19	TGTGCCAGTAGTATCAGGGGGCTCGGCACTGAAGCTTTCTTT	CASSIRGLGTEAFF
TRBJ2-7	.	.	TRBV11-3	TGTGCCAGCAGCCAAGGCCCCGTTAGCGCAAGGCGGTACGAGCAGTACTTC	CASSQGPVSARRYEQYF
TRBJ2-6	.	TRBD1	TRBV15	TGTGCCACCAGCAGAGGGGACAGGGACGACCTCTCTGGGGCCAACGTCCTGACTTTC	CATSRGDRDDLSGANVLTF
TRBJ1-1	once	.	TRBV27	TGTGCCAGCAGTCTGAACCGACCGGGGACTGAAGCTTTCTTT	CASSLNRPGTEAFF
TRBJ1-1	.	.	TRBV7-9	TGTGCCAGCAGCCCCAGGAGGGATGTGGTGATCACTGAAGCTTTCTTT	CASSPRRDVVITEAFF
TRBJ1-5	few	TRBD1	TRBV7-2	TGTGCCAGCAGCTTAGGGGACAGAAATCAGCCCCAGCATTTT	CASSLGDRNQPQHF
TRBJ2-7	.	TRBD2	TRBV28	TGTGCCAGCAGTCCACAACCTAGCGGAGAGGGGCCCTACGAGCAGTACTTC	CASSPQPSGEGPYEQYF
TRBJ2-3	.	.	TRBV28	TGTGCCAGCAGCTCCTCAGTTCCAGATACGCAGTATTTT	CASSSSVPDTQYF
TRBJ1-5	.	TRBD1	TRBV28	TGTGCCAGCAGTCCCCCGGGACAGGGTCGGGGCAATCAGCCCCAGCATTTT	CASSPPGQGRGNQPQHF
TRBJ2-7	.	.	TRBV1	TGCACCAGCAGCATAGCCGGGACTAGCGGCGACTACGAGCAGTACTTC	CTSSIAGTSGDYEQYF
TRBJ2-5	.	TRBD2	TRBV14	TGTGCCAGCAGCCAACAGCGGGAATGGGAGACCCAGTACTTC	CASSQQREWETQYF
TRBJ2-3	.	TRBD2	TRBV4-1	TGCGCCAGCAGCCAAGGGACTAGCGGGAGCTTCGATACGCAGTATTTT	CASSQGTSGSFDTQYF